A selection of T cell receptor beta chains follows, all from one sample in a study of cytomegalovirus exposure and HLA in healthy donors. Generated by immunoSEQ multiplex PCR, the TCRdb table keeps only in-frame clones and is missing some. Of tens of thousands of clones in the sample, roughly 70% were seen once. Material: PBMCs. Receptors were obtained from a woman aged 45-60 years in good health and CMV-seropositive. The conserved cysteine and the conserved F or W are not part of the CDR3 here.

cdr3_length	v_call	j_call	cdr3_aa
11	TRBV14	.	ASGQALPYEQY
16	TRBV4-3	TRBJ2-1	ASSQVYKGLTTYNEQF
13	TRBV10-3	TRBJ2-3	ATSESSGSTDTQY
13	TRBV7-2	.	ASSLAGTAAYEQY
18	TRBV14	TRBJ2-1	ASSQPRVWGGRRIYNEQF
12	TRBV5-1	TRBJ2-7	ASSYRDNTYEQY
13	TRBV6-5	TRBJ1-2	ASSYEWGQGRGYT
13	TRBV7-9	TRBJ2-3	ASSPPARYTDTQY
11	TRBV30	TRBJ1-1	ASREGRATEAF
12	TRBV2	TRBJ2-3	ASSQGQSTDTQY
10	TRBV27	TRBJ2-3	ASRGVPDTQY
12	TRBV9	TRBJ2-7	ASSVGSSVYEQY
14	TRBV19	TRBJ2-1	ASSTGLAAYYNEQF
15	TRBV4-1	TRBJ1-6	ASTHTPGQASNSPLH
13	TRBV21-1	TRBJ2-7	ASSQVGQGNYEQY
11	TRBV7-2	TRBJ2-7	ASSLVGGYEQY
16	TRBV9	TRBJ2-6	ASSVFSGTVSGANVLT
15	TRBV7-2	TRBJ2-1	ASSLGPLAGGGNEQF
13	TRBV27	.	ASSLSRGLAYEQY
13	TRBV10-1	TRBJ1-1	ASSEFTGMNTEAF
13	TRBV28	TRBJ2-7	ASSLGGQVGGEQY
13	TRBV4-3	TRBJ2-7	ASSQEEVASYEQY
10	TRBV7-4	TRBJ1-5	ASNHRDQPQH
9	TRBV28	TRBJ2-7	VVAATYEQY
14	TRBV11-2	TRBJ2-2	ASSFMGGAGAGELF
14	TRBV6-6	TRBJ1-1	ASRPRTGESKTEAF
13	TRBV18	TRBJ2-1	ASSTGTSGINEQF
15	TRBV19	TRBJ2-5	ASSIRRTGGLVETQY
11	TRBV7-2	TRBJ1-1	ASSAGGTTEAF
13	TRBV9	TRBJ1-3	ASSYLTGVGNTIY